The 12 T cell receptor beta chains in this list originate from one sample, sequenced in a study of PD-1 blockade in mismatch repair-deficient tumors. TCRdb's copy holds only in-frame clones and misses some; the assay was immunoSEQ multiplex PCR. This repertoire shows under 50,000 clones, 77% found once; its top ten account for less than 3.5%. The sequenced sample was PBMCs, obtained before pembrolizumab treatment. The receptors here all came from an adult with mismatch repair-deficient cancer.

The CDR3, as DNA: TGTGCCTGGACCAGGGACAGGCTTACCGAGCAGTACTTC. Its protein product is CAWTRDRLTEQYF. V and J are TRBV30 and TRBJ2-7; TRBD1 matches at 8 bases. The germline V gene has CDR1 GTSNPN and CDR2 SVGIG (reference sequence). The V and J ends lost 4 bases and 6 bases, in that order; junction bases with no gene match: 8. The CDR3 length is 13 residues.

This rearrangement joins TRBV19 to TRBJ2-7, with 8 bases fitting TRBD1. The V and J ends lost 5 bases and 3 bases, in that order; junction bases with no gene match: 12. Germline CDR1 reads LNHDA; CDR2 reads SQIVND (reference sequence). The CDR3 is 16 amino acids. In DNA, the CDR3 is TGTGCCAGTAGTCCCCTAGACAGGGGAGATTACTACGAGCAGTACTTC. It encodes CASSPLDRGDYYEQYF.

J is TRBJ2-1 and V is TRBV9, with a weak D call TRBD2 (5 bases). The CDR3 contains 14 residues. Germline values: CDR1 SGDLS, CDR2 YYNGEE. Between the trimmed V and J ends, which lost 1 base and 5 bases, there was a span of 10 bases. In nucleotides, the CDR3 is TGTGCCAGCAGCGTACCGGAGGCCAACAATGAGCAGTTCTTC. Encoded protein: CASSVPEANNEQFF.

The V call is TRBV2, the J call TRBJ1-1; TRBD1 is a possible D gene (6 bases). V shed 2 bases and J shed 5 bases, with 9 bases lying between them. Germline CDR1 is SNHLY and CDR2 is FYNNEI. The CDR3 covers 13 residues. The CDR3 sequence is CASSETGRTEAFF. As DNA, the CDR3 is TGTGCCAGCAGTGAAACAGGGCGAACTGAAGCTTTCTTT.

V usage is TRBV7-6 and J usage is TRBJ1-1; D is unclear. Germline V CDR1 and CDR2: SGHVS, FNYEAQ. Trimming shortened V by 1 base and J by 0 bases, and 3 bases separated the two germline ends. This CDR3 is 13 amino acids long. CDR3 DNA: TGTGCCAGCAGCTTAGATCTGAACACTGAAGCTTTCTTT. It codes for CASSLDLNTEAFF.

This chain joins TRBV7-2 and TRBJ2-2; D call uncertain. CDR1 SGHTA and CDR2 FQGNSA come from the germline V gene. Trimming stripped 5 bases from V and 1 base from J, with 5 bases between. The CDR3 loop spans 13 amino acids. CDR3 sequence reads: CASSGKNTGELFF. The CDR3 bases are TGTGCCAGCAGCGGCAAGAACACCGGGGAGCTGTTTTTT. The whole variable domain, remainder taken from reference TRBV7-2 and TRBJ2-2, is GAGVSQSPSNKVTEKGKDVELRCDPISGHTALYWYRQSLGQGLEFLIYFQGNSAPDKSGLPSDRFSAERTGGSVSTLTIQRTQQEDSAVYLCASSGKNTGELFFGEGSRLTVL.

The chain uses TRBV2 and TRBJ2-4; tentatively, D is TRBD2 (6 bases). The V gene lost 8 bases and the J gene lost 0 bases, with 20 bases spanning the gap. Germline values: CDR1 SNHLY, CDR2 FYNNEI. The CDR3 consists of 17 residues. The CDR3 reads CASGLATGLIAKNIQYF. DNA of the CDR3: TGTGCCAGCGGCCTAGCTACGGGACTTATAGCCAAAAACATTCAGTACTTC.

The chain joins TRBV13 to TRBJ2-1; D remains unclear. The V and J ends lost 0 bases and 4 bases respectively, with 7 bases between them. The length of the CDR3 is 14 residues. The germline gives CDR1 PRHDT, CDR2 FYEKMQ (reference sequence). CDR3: CASSLGDGYNEQFF. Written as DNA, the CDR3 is TGTGCCAGCAGCTTAGGCGACGGATACAATGAGCAGTTCTTC.

The CDR3 here is CASSRDSSNQPQHF. CDR3 bases: TGTGCCAGCAGCAGAGACAGTTCCAATCAGCCCCAGCATTTT. V is TRBV9 and J is TRBJ1-5; D is possibly TRBD1 (5 bases). Germline-derived CDR1 and CDR2 are SGDLS and YYNGEE. Between the trimmed V and J ends, which lost 4 bases and 3 bases, there was a span of 11 bases. The CDR3 has 14 residues.

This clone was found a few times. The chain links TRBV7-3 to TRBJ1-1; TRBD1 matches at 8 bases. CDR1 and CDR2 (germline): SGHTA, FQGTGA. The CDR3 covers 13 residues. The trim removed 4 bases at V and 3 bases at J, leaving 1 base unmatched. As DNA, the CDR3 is TGTGCCAGCAGCTCCAGGGGGCACACTGAAGCTTTCTTT. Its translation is CASSSRGHTEAFF.

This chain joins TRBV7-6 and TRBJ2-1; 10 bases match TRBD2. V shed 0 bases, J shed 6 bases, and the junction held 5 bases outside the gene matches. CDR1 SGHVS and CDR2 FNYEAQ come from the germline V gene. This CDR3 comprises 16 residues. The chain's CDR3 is CASSLAGLAAPNEQFF. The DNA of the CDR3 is TGTGCCAGCAGCTTAGCAGGACTAGCGGCCCCCAATGAGCAGTTCTTC.

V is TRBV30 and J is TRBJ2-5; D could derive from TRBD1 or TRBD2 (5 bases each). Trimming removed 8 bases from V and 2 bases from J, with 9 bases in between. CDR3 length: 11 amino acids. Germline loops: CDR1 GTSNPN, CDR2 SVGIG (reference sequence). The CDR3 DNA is TGTGCCGGGGGACGGCAAGAGACCCAGTACTTC. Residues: CAGGRQETQYF. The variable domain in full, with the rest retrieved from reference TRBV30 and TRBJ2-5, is SQTIHQWPATLVQPVGSPLSLECTVEGTSNPNLYWYRQAAGRGLQLLFYSVGIGQISSEVPQNLSASRPQDRQFILSSKKLLLSDSGFYLCAGGRQETQYFGPGTRLLVL.